This T cell receptor (beta chain) was documented in a study of identical twins' blood T cells. V gave up 2 bases and J gave up 0 bases, with 8 bases separating them. Germline assignment: CDR1 GTSNPN and CDR2 SVGIG (reference sequence). The length of the CDR3 is 15 residues. Each CDR3 protein is one row after TCRdb ran MiXCR on the 5' RACE reads. The data show hundreds of thousands of distinct CDR3 sequences, 28% seen once. This receptor was identified in a woman between 18 and 50 years old in good health. This chain joins TRBV30 and TRBJ2-6; no definite D call. Source material: PBMCs. The chain's CDR3 is CAWSPGISGANVLTF. The CDR3, as DNA: TGTGCCTGGAGTCCAGGAATCTCTGGGGCCAACGTCCTGACTTTC.